This entry features one T cell receptor (beta chain) sequence. Generated by immunoSEQ multiplex PCR, the TCRdb table keeps only in-frame clones and is missing some. The sample has some 27,000 clones, about 80% seen once. The data stem from a study of OX40 agonist ivuxolimab in advanced cancers. Study-wide background: Of mixed ages from about 20 to 80 and averaging approximately 60 years, the group was approximately 80% male.

Patients with a history of autoimmune disease or on systemic immunosuppression were excluded. The sample was CD4+ or CD8+ T cells sorted from blood, taken in a trial of the OX40 agonist ivuxolimab. The TCR was taken from an adult with an advanced solid tumor such as melanoma, head and neck, liver or kidney cancer.

CDR3 nucleotide sequence: TGTGCCAGTAGTGCGCCTCAGGGGTACACTGAAGCTTTCTTT. Translated: CASSAPQGYTEAFF. This chain connects TRBV19 to TRBJ1-1, with D possibly matching TRBD1 (6 bases). With 5 bases removed from V and 3 bases from J, the gap between germline ends came to 13 bases. There are 14 residues in the CDR3. Germline V gives CDR1 LNHDA, CDR2 SQIVND (reference sequence).